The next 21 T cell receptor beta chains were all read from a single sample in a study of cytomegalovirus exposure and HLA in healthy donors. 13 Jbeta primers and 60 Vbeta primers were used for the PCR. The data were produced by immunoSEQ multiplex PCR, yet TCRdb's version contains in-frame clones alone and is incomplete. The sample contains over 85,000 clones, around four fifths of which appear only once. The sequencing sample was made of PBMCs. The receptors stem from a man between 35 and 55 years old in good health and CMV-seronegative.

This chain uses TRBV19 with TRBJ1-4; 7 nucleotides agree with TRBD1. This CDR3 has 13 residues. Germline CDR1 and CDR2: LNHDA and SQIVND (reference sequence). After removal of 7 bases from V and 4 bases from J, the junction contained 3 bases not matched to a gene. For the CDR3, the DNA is TGTGCCAGTAAGGGACAGAGTAATGAAAAACTGTTTTTT. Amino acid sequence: CASKGQSNEKLFF.

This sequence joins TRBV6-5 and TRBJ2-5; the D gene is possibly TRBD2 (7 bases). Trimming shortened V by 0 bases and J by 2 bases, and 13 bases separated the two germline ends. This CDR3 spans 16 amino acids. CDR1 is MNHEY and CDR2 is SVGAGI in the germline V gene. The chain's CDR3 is CASSYSGRGGQETQYF. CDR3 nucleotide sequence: TGTGCCAGCAGTTACTCGGGTAGGGGGGGACAAGAGACCCAGTACTTC.

CDR3 DNA: TGTGCCAGCAACACCGCAGGGCTCGGCTACACCTTC. Its protein is CASNTAGLGYTF. The chain is built from TRBV2 and TRBJ1-2, with a tentative D call TRBD1 (5 bases). With 7 bases removed from V and 8 bases from J, the gap between germline ends came to 14 bases. The CDR3 contains 12 residues. From germline, CDR1 is SNHLY and CDR2 FYNNEI.

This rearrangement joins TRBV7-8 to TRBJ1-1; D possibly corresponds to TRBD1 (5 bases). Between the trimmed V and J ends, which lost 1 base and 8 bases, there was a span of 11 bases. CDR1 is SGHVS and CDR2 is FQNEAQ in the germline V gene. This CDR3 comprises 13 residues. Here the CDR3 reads CASSLGWGREAFF. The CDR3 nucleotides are TGTGCCAGCAGCTTAGGTTGGGGCAGGGAAGCTTTCTTT.

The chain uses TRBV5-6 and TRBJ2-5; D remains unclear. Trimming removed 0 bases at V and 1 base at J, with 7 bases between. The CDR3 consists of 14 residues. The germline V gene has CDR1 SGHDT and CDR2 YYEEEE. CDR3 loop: CASSLAGFQETQYF. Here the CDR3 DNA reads TGTGCCAGCAGCTTGGCCGGTTTCCAAGAGACCCAGTACTTC.

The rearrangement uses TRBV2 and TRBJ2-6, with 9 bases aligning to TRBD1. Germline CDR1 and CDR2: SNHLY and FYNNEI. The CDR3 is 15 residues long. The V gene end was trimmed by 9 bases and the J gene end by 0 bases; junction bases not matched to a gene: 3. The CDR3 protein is CASTDRGSGANVLTF. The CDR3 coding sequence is TGTGCCAGTACGGACAGGGGCTCTGGGGCCAACGTCCTGACTTTC. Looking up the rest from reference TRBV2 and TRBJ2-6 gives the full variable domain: EPEVTQTPSHQVTQMGQEVILRCVPISNHLYFYWYRQILGQKVEFLVSFYNNEISEKSEIFDDQFSVERPDGSNFTLKIRSTKLEDSAMYFCASTDRGSGANVLTFGAGSRLTVL.

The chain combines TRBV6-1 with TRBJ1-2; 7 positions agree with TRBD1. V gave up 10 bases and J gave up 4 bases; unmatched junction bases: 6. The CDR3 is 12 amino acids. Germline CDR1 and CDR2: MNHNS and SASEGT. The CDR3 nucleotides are TGTGCCACCGGGACAGACCTCTATGGCTACACCTTC. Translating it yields CATGTDLYGYTF.

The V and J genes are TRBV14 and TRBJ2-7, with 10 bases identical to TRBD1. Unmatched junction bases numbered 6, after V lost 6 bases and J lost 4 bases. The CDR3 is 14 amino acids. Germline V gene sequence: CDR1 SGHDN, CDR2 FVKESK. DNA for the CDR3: TGTGCCAGCAGTTATGGACAGGGGGAATACGAGCAGTACTTC. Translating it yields CASSYGQGEYEQYF. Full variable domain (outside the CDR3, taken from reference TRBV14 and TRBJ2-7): EAGVTQFPSHSVIEKGQTVTLRCDPISGHDNLYWYRRVMGKEIKFLLHFVKESKQDESGMPNNRFLAERTGGTYSTLKVQPAELEDSGVYFCASSYGQGEYEQYFGPGTRLTVT.

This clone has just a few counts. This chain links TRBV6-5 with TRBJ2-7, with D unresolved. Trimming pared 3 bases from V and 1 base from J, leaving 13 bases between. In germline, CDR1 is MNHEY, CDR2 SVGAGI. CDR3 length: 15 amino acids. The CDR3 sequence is CASSYLAISSYEQYF. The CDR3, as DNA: TGTGCCAGCAGTTATCTGGCAATTTCTTCCTACGAGCAGTACTTC.

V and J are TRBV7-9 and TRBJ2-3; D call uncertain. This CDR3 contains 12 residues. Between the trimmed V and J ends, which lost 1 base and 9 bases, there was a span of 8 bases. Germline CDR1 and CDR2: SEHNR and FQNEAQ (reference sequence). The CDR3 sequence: CASSLEAGTQYF. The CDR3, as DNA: TGTGCCAGCAGCTTAGAAGCAGGCACGCAGTATTTT.

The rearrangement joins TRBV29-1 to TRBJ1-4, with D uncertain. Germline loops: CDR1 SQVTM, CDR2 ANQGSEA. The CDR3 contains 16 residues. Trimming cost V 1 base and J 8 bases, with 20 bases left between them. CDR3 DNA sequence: TGCAGCGTTGAAGTTTTTAGAGGCGCATCGGGGGAAAAACTGTTTTTT. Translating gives CSVEVFRGASGEKLFF.

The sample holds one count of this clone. The CDR3: CASSLGPWGGEAFF. CDR3 bases: TGTGCCAGCAGCTTAGGACCATGGGGCGGGGAGGCTTTCTTT. This rearrangement joins TRBV7-9 to TRBJ1-1, with a tentative D call TRBD1 (5 bases). The CDR3 is 14 residues long. The ends were cut back, 1 base at V and 11 bases at J, with 17 bases in the middle. Germline CDR1 SEHNR, CDR2 FQNEAQ (reference sequence).

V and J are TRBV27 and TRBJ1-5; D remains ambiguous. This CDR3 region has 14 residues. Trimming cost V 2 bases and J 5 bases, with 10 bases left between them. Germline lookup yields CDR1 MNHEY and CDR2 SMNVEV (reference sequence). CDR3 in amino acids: CASSLSRFDQPQHF. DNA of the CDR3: TGTGCCAGCAGTTTAAGCAGGTTCGATCAGCCCCAGCATTTT.

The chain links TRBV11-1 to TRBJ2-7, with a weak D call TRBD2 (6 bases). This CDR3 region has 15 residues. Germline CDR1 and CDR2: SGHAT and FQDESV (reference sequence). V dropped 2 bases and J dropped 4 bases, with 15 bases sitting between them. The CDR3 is CASSLSGDPGYEQYF. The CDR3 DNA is TGTGCCAGCAGCTTATCGGGGGATCCGGGGTACGAGCAGTACTTC.

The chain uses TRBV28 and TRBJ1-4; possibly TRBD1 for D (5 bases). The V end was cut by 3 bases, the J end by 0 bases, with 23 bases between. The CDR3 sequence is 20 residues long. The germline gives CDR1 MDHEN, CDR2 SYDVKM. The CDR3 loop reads CASSFRHNWGGGATNEKLFF. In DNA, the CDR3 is TGTGCCAGCAGTTTCCGGCACAATTGGGGGGGTGGGGCAACTAATGAAAAACTGTTTTTT. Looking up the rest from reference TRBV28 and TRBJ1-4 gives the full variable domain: DVKVTQSSRYLVKRTGEKVFLECVQDMDHENMFWYRQDPGLGLRLIYFSYDVKMKEKGDIPEGYSVSREKKERFSLILESASTNQTSMYLCASSFRHNWGGGATNEKLFFGSGTQLSVL.

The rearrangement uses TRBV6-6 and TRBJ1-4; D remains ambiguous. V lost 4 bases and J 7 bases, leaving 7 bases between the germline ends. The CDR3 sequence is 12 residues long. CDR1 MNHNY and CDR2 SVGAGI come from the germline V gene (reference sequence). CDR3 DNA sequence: TGTGCCAGCAGTTCGCCCGGTGAAAAACTGTTTTTT. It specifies CASSSPGEKLFF.

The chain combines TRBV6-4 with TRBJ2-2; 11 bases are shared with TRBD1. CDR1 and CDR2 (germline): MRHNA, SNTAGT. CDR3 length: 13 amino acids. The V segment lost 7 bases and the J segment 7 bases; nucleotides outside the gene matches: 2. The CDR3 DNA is TGTGCCAGCAAGGGACAGGGGGACGGGGAGCTGTTTTTT. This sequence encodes CASKGQGDGELFF.

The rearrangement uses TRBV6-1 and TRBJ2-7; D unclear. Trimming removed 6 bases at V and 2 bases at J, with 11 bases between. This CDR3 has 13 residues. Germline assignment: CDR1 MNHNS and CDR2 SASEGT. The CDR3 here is CASRRLRAYEQYF. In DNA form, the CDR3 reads TGTGCCAGCAGGCGACTCCGGGCCTACGAGCAGTACTTC.

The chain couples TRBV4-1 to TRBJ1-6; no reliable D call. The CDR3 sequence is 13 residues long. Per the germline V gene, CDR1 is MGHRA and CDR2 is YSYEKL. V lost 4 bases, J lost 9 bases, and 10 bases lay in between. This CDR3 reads CASSRADGSPLHF. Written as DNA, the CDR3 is TGCGCCAGCAGCCGAGCTGATGGTTCACCCCTCCACTTT.

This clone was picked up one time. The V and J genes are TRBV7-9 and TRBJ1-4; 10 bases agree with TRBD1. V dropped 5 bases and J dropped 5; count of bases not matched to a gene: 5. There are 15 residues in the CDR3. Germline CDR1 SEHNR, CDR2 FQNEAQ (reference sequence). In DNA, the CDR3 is TGTGCCAGCAGCGAAAGGACAGGGGGAAATGAAAAACTGTTTTTT. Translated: CASSERTGGNEKLFF. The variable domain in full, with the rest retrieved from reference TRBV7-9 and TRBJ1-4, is DTGVSQNPRHKITKRGQNVTFRCDPISEHNRLYWYRQTLGQGPEFLTYFQNEAQLEKSRLLSDRFSAERPKGSFSTLEIQRTEQGDSAMYLCASSERTGGNEKLFFGSGTQLSVL.

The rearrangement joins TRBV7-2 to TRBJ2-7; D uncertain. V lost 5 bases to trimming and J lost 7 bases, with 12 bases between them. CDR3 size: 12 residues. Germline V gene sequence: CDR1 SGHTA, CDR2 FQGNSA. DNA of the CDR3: TGTGCCAGCAGCAACACTTTGGAGGAGCAGTACTTC. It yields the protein CASSNTLEEQYF. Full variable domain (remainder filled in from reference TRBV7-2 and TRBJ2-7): GAGVSQSPSNKVTEKGKDVELRCDPISGHTALYWYRQSLGQGLEFLIYFQGNSAPDKSGLPSDRFSAERTGGSVSTLTIQRTQQEDSAVYLCASSNTLEEQYFGPGTRLTVT.